The TCR beta chain under discussion was sequenced for a study of shared clonotypes between healthy human individuals (dated by TCRdb to 2019 to 2021). The study in broad terms: Three men and two women, aged 18 to 49 years, made up the cohort. For each donor, CD4 naive and CD4 memory were each given three plates, CD8 naive was given two plates, and CD8 memory was given one plate. Different laboratories and diverse techniques were used to prepare libraries and sequence TCR repertoires, to increase sequencing depth and limit assay-specific biases. To estimate repertoire size and how much clonotypes are shared between individuals, the study performed deep sequencing of blood TCR repertoires from five healthy adults. Per donor, leukapheresis produced somewhere between about 0.94 and 9 billion PBMCs. General findings and caveats noted by the study authors: Sampling was restricted to blood, and TCR repertoires in tissue are likely to differ from TCR repertoires in blood. The genetic and exposure-history diversity represented was limited by the small number of donors. Even with the large sequencing depth, rarefaction of the sorted-subset datasets indicated that sequencing was incomplete. Compared with non-shared clonotypes, clonotypes shared by all four sorted-subset donors had higher generation probabilities. Across a few donors, 4.5% to 6.5% of naive CD4, around 3.3% of naive CD8, 2.3% of memory CD4, and roughly 0.41% of memory CD8 clonotypes were shared. Pairwise subsampling led to the expectation that sequencing depth would affect the degree of clonotype sharing among donors. Naive subsets generally had larger estimated clonotype richness than memory subsets did.

CDR1 and CDR2 are read off the germline V gene as MDHEN and SYDVKM. Trimming at the junction amounts to 5 bases on V and 2 bases on J, and the germline ends lie 10 bases apart. Inclusive of the bounding cysteine and phenylalanine, the CDR3 is 13 residues long. The DNA shown is the 39-base CDR3, in frame from base 1. CD8 naive samples were obtained by positive selection for CCR7 among CD45RO-negative cells, yielding a CD45RA+CCR7+ population from which TemRA cells were excluded. The donors were healthy, HIV-negative adults with no recently reported acute infections or vaccinations. Every donor was a Caucasian adult living in Nashville, Tennessee, USA. Blood was obtained by leukapheresis, after which PBMCs were separated by Ficoll-Histopaque density gradient centrifugation and cryopreserved in liquid nitrogen vapor phase. Analytical flow cytometry was used to check the purity and quantity of every magnetically sorted T cell population. From each sorted fraction, genomic DNA was isolated and quantified by UV absorbance on a Nanodrop 2000c.

Using the deep immunoSEQ assay, TCR CDR3 regions were amplified from genomic DNA by multiplex PCR. For each cell subset, the extracted genomic DNA was distributed evenly across all wells of several immunoSEQ 96-well plates, and each plate served as one replicate. Each replicate PCR for sorted subsets received roughly 0.2 ug genomic DNA, equal to 28,000 or so T cell genomes. The purified libraries were quantified using a Qubit 3.0 fluorometer, sized with a Bioanalyzer 2100, and then quantified again using the KAPA Library Quantification kit. Every immunoSEQ 96-well plate was sequenced on a separate single-read 150-cycle Illumina NextSeq 550 flow cell. As for how the authors treated the data: The immunoSEQ output contained only junctional sequences without quality scores, so filtering could not match that applied to full-length reads. Sequences were annotated with PyIR, a Python wrapper for IgBLAST v1.9, and V/J genes and CDR3 were assigned using IMGT germline references. Reads were removed for weak V/J assignments (E-value above 1e-6), missing CDR3, stop codons, out-of-frame junctions, or ambiguous translated residues. V3J clonotypes were defined as sequences sharing the same inferred V gene, J gene, and CDR3 amino acid sequence. Percentage overlap between repertoires was calculated by dividing the number of shared unique clonotypes by the size of the smaller repertoire. Three approaches were used to assess repertoire richness: RTK rarefaction, the Chao1 estimator, and Recon v2.1 estimates of unobserved clonotypes. OLGA was used to compute generation probabilities for all TCRbeta clonotypes that the gDNA method yielded from several donors. This immuneACCESS table, as held by TCRdb, lists in-frame sequences with V and J called but not all clones. Of the missing ones, under half trace to an unresolved V gene in checked studies; the others have no known cause. The DNA gave D and trimming, while V, J and clone size come from that table. This sample lists around 2,000,000 clones; about 95% were detected once. The ten largest make up less than 1.5% of the sample.

Concerning this clone itself: Its antigen is still unknown. Base qualities were left out, and no much larger clone turns up one base away. Other DNA sequences in the sample encode the same CDR3.

The clonotype was recovered from a man between 18 and 29 years old in good health. The source material was naive CD8+ T cells sorted from blood. The cell subset or site label, read with the paper, signifies: CD45RA+CCR7+. The chain employs TRBV28 and TRBJ2-7; no D gene is confidently identified. The DNA sequence is given as TGTGCCAGCAGTCTCGGAAGGACCTACGAGCAGTACTTC. This translates into CASSLGRTYEQYF.